The rows below give T cell receptor beta chains drawn from one sample of a study of cytomegalovirus exposure and HLA in healthy donors. This table comes from immunoSEQ multiplex PCR, and its TCRdb copy is limited to in-frame clones, with some not included. The sample lists around 80,000 clones, roughly 79% occurring once. What was sequenced was PBMCs. The receptors come from a female donor in good health and CMV-seronegative. Each CDR3 is given with its conserved first and last residue. The order of the fields is D gene, J gene, clone size, V gene, CDR3 DNA, CDR3 protein. D genes are given only for firm matches. Not every row has a clone size; where given, it reads once, few, many or a size class.

D gene: -; J gene: TRBJ1-3; clone size: -; V gene: TRBV29-1; CDR3 DNA: TGCAGCGCCAACCTACAGCTCTCTGGAAACACCATATATTTT; CDR3 protein: CSANLQLSGNTIYF
D gene: -; J gene: TRBJ1-2; clone size: -; V gene: TRBV28; CDR3 DNA: TGTGCCAGCAGCGTAATGTTCTCTGGCTACACCTTC; CDR3 protein: CASSVMFSGYTF
D gene: TRBD1; J gene: TRBJ2-7; clone size: -; V gene: TRBV15; CDR3 DNA: TGTGCCACCAGCAGGGACAGGGGGCGCATGTACGAGCAGTACTTC; CDR3 protein: CATSRDRGRMYEQYF
D gene: -; J gene: TRBJ2-2; clone size: -; V gene: TRBV19; CDR3 DNA: TGTGCCAGTAGTACGGGCGGGACGAACACCGGGGAGCTGTTTTTT; CDR3 protein: CASSTGGTNTGELFF
D gene: -; J gene: TRBJ1-1; clone size: -; V gene: TRBV6-5; CDR3 DNA: TGTGCCAGCAGTTACTCGAGGCAGTCTGAAGCTTTCTTT; CDR3 protein: CASSYSRQSEAFF
D gene: -; J gene: TRBJ1-5; clone size: -; V gene: TRBV28; CDR3 DNA: TGTGCCAGCAGTAGCCCGACAGAGATCAAGCCCCAGCATTTT; CDR3 protein: CASSSPTEIKPQHF
D gene: TRBD1; J gene: TRBJ2-1; clone size: few; V gene: TRBV25-1; CDR3 DNA: TGTGCCAGCAGTTCTACCGGACAGGGTACCTACAATGAGCAGTTCTTC; CDR3 protein: CASSSTGQGTYNEQFF
D gene: -; J gene: TRBJ2-7; clone size: -; V gene: TRBV27; CDR3 DNA: TGTGCCAGCACCTCCGGGGGAGAGCAGTACTTC; CDR3 protein: CASTSGGEQYF
D gene: TRBD1; J gene: TRBJ1-2; clone size: -; V gene: TRBV14; CDR3 DNA: TGTGCCAGCAGCCAAGACCAAGTCTTCCGCCGGGACAGGGTCGGTGGCTACACCTTC; CDR3 protein: CASSQDQVFRRDRVGGYTF
D gene: -; J gene: TRBJ1-2; clone size: -; V gene: TRBV18; CDR3 DNA: TGTGCCAGCTCACCCGGGGACTCTGACGGCTACACCTTC; CDR3 protein: CASSPGDSDGYTF
D gene: -; J gene: TRBJ1-5; clone size: medium-sized; V gene: TRBV4-3; CDR3 DNA: TGCGCCAGCAGCCAAGATAGGACAGTGGGGTCGCCCCAGCATTTT; CDR3 protein: CASSQDRTVGSPQHF
D gene: -; J gene: TRBJ2-1; clone size: -; V gene: TRBV5-6; CDR3 DNA: TGTGCCAGCAGTCAACGACTTGCGGGGTTATCCTACAATGAGCAGTTCTTC; CDR3 protein: CASSQRLAGLSYNEQFF